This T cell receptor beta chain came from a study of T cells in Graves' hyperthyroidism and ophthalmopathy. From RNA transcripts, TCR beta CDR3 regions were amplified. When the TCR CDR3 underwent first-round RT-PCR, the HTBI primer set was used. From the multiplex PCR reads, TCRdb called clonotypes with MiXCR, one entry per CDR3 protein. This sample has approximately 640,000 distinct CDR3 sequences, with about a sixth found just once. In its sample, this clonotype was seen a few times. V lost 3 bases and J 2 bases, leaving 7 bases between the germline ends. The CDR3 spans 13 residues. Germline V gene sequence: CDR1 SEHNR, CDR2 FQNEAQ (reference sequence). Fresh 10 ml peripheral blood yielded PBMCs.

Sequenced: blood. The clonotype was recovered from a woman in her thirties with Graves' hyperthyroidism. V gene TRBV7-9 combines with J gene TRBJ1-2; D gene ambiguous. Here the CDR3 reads CASSFSQNYGYTF. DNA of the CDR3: TGTGCCAGCAGCTTTTCCCAGAACTATGGCTACACCTTC.